This T cell receptor (beta chain) was captured in a study of blood T cell repertoires in COVID-19 (dated by TCRdb to the early 2020s). Background for the entire study: Collaborator samples came from the United States, Italy and Spain and covered acute and convalescent phases of COVID-19. A de-identified subject ID, COVID-19 status, age in years and sex were almost always included in the sample metadata. The material from the prospective study consisted of cDNA or gDNA derived from T cells, B-cell-depleted T cells, or PBMCs. HLA class I and class II types, where available, came from metadata supplied by the sample provider rather than from assay-based typing. The repertoires were released in a freely available public database meant as a resource for research on the immune response to SARS-CoV-2. Samples were obtained from the ongoing ImmuneRACE study (first 160 participants) and from about 1,300 subjects provided by 6 global collaborators. Deeply sampled blood TCRbeta repertoires from subjects exposed to, actively infected with, or recovered from COVID-19 were included in the dataset.

TCRbeta CDR3 regions were amplified from genomic DNA by means of the immunoSEQ Assay, a bias-controlled multiplex PCR. Under the source paper's analysis protocol: Nucleated cell counts per sample were estimated from amplification of reference gene primers within the assay. Sequence reads were collapsed and filtered to measure the absolute abundance of every unique TCRbeta CDR3 rearrangement. For each sample, productive Simpson clonality was calculated as the square root of Simpson's diversity index across productive rearrangements. TCRdb provides this immuneACCESS table in a form limited to in-frame rearrangements. Some clones are lacking; in checked studies, under half of them reflect an unresolved V gene, and why the rest are absent is not known. The D gene and trimming were derived from the DNA, and the V and J assignments and clone size from that table. The sample has about 210,000 clones on record, over 80% of them singletons. The ten largest clones represent roughly 3.1% of the sample.

The germline V gene gives CDR1 as MGHRA and CDR2 as YSYEKL. V is pared back by 2 bases and J by 0 bases, with 7 bases lying between the germline termini. The CDR3 goes from the cysteine to the phenylalanine over 14 residues. Of all the DNA, just the CDR3 is kept, 42 bases in frame from base 1. Participants in the prospective study were aged roughly 18 to 100 years, lived in 24 United States geographic areas, and enrolled through a virtual design. To assign participants to cohorts, the prospective study relied on clinical history that participants themselves reported in a screening survey and a study questionnaire. Exposed participants had been in contact with someone with a PCR-confirmed or clinician-diagnosed COVID-19 case within 2 weeks of study entry. In the prospective study, whole blood, serum and a nasopharyngeal or oropharyngeal swab were collected from each participant by mobile phlebotomists. Participants in the prospective study had the option to provide additional blood draws and questionnaires over a roughly 2-month period. Blood samples from the prospective study were shipped frozen or at room temperature prior to DNA extraction.

Study-wide findings and limitations: The amount of clinical and demographic metadata varied by source and participant and was provided uncurated.

In regard to this clone: Its antigen is unknown. Per-base qualities were not stored, and no clone one base away is much larger.

The origin of this receptor is a woman younger than 45 who had been exposed to COVID-19. The specimen was PBMCs or T cells enriched from blood (not recorded which). The V and J segments used are TRBV4-1 and TRBJ1-1, with the D segment identity uncertain. CDR3 sequence: CASSQPGLNTEAFF. In nucleotide form, the sequence is TGCGCCAGCAGCCAACCTGGGCTGAACACTGAAGCTTTCTTT.